This TCR beta chain was recorded in a study of T cell responses to AZD1222 COVID-19 vaccine. The protocol was immunoSEQ multiplex PCR, while the TCRdb copy is restricted to in-frame clones and leaves out a portion. Of roughly 120,000 clones listed, about 80% were seen once; the top ten hold approximately 10%. Germline CDR1 ENHRY, CDR2 SYGVKD. The trim removed 4 bases at V and 5 bases at J, leaving 11 bases unmatched. This CDR3 has 16 amino acids. The TCR was taken from an adult in good health. Sample: peripheral blood, taken on day 0 of AZD1222 vaccination. J is TRBJ2-1 and V is TRBV10-3, with 7 bases aligning to TRBD2. The CDR3 reads CAISVAQREVDNEQFF. Written as DNA, the CDR3 is TGTGCCATCAGTGTCGCTCAACGGGAGGTAGACAATGAGCAGTTCTTC.